Only a few counts were recorded for the clone carrying this TCR beta chain. What it binds is unknown. Library preparation (for TCRbeta) was performed with unique molecular identifiers. Each CDR3 protein is one row after TCRdb ran MiXCR on the PCR reads. The sample holds 150,000 to 250,000 distinct CDR3 sequences, 5% to 6.5% seen once. This CDR3 region has 13 residues. The V and J ends lost 5 bases and 4 bases respectively, with 13 bases between them. Germline CDR1 is DFQATT and CDR2 is SNEGSKA (reference sequence). The sample belongs to a study of T-cell reconstitution after alpha-beta-depleted transplantation in children. General observations from the study: Some patients' high day-60 TCRbeta diversity was traced to surviving recipient T cells and thymic progenitors. At the one-year point after transplant, T-cell counts and TCRbeta diversity were found to come mostly from T cells that had been newly produced. Several hundred graft clones that had expanded were reportedly the source of alpha-beta T cells about two months after transplant.

The gene calls are TRBV20-1 and TRBJ2-3; perhaps TRBD2 as D (5 bases). Source: PBMCs, taken before TCRalphabeta/CD19-depleted stem cell transplant. This clonotype was sampled from a girl younger than two with combined immunodeficiency, due to receive a stem cell transplant. The CDR3 DNA is TGCAGTGCTTGGACTTCTAGCTCAGATACGCAGTATTTT. Translation: CSAWTSSSDTQYF.